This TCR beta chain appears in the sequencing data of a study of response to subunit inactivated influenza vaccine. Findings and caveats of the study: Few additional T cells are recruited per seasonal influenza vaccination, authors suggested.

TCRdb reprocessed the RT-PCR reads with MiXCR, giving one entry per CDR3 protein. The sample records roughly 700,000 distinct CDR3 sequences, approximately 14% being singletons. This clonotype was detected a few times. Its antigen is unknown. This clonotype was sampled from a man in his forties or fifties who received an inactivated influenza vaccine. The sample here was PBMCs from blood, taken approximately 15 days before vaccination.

CDR3 residues: CASSLGSAGAGYEQFF. The CDR3 DNA follows: TGTGCCAGCAGCTTAGGGTCCGCGGGGGCCGGCTATGAGCAGTTCTTC. V gene TRBV7-2 combines with J gene TRBJ2-1, with D perhaps TRBD2 (7 bases). The germline V gene has CDR1 SGHTA and CDR2 FQGNSA. This CDR3 contains 16 residues. With 1 base removed from V and 8 bases from J, the gap between germline ends came to 18 bases. Supplemented by reference TRBV7-2 and TRBJ2-1, the full variable domain reads GAGVSQSPSNKVTEKGKDVELRCDPISGHTALYWYRQSLGQGLEFLIYFQGNSAPDKSGLPSDRFSAERTGGSVSTLTIQRTQQEDSAVYLCASSLGSAGAGYEQFFGPGTRLTVL.